The subject of this entry is one T cell receptor beta chain. The antigen is unknown. This sample is part of a study of CD8 T cells in Susac syndrome. It was with random hexamers that 0.5 to 1 ug RNA was reverse transcribed. MiXCR, run by TCRdb on the immunoSEQ multiplex PCR reads, gives a single entry per CDR3 protein. This sample carries over 150,000 distinct CDR3 sequences, roughly 95% of them seen once, and the ten largest clones take 0.12%. The CDR3 totals 14 residues. The germline V gene has CDR1 LGHNA and CDR2 YSLEER. The V end was cut by 1 base, the J end by 4 bases, with 10 bases between. The authors carried out high-throughput sequencing of TCR beta. They applied it to CD8+ and CD4+ T cells obtained from blood. General study results and limits: CD4+ T cell repertoires in Susac syndrome lacked clonal expansion.

Sequenced material: CD4+ T cells from PBMCs. This receptor was taken from a human donor with Susac syndrome. The V and J genes are TRBV4-3 and TRBJ1-2; unclear D gene. The CDR3 nucleotides are TGCGCCAGCAGCCAAGTCGGCGGAGGCTATGGCTACACCTTC. This translates into CASSQVGGGYGYTF.